This T cell receptor (beta chain) was captured in a study of technical replicates of blood from a few donors. This CDR3 spans 15 amino acids. Trimming removed 5 bases at V and 6 bases at J, with 19 bases between. Germline V lookup: CDR1 SQVTM, CDR2 ANQGSEA. The data were produced by immunoSEQ multiplex PCR, yet TCRdb's version contains in-frame clones alone and is incomplete. The sample shows 60,000 to 95,000 clones, 91% of them seen only once. The origin of this receptor is a human donor in good health. Some clones in this sample may be carry-over from other donors' samples. V and J are TRBV29-1 and TRBJ2-2; D perhaps matches TRBD1 (5 bases). The sample consisted of T cells isolated from PBMCs. This CDR3 reads CSVSFRQGEPGELFF. Here the CDR3 DNA reads TGCAGCGTTTCTTTTCGGCAGGGCGAACCCGGGGAGCTGTTTTTT.